A selection of T cell receptor beta chains follows, all from one sample in a study of spatial heterogeneity in lung cancer. In TCRdb, the 5' RACE reads were re-called with MiXCR into one record per CDR3 protein. The repertoire holds about 120,000 distinct CDR3 sequences, with 9% to 15% as singletons. This specimen consisted of PBMCs, obtained at follow-up. These receptors were obtained from a male donor with early-stage non-small cell lung cancer. Each CDR3 is given with its conserved first and last residue. The D gene is left open where the match is weak. Size tells how often a clone was seen (once, few, many) or the class of an expanded clone, and some rows leave it out.

CDR3 DNA	CDR3 protein	V gene	D gene	CDR3 length	clone size	J gene
TGTGCCAGCAGCTGGGACTACGCGAACACCGGGGAGCTGTTTTTT	CASSWDYANTGELFF	TRBV7-2	TRBD2	15	many	TRBJ2-2
TGTGCCATCAGTGAGTCGGGCGGGGTCCGCTACGAGCAGTACTTC	CAISESGGVRYEQYF	TRBV10-3	NA	15	NA	TRBJ2-7
TGCGCCAGCAGCCAAGGAGGGTGGCAAGAGACCCAGTACTTC	CASSQGGWQETQYF	TRBV4-3	NA	14	few	TRBJ2-5
TGTGCCAGCAGTGATTCATGGACAGCCGACACCGGGGAGCTGTTTTTT	CASSDSWTADTGELFF	TRBV6-4	NA	16	NA	TRBJ2-2
TGTGCCAGCAGCTATGACAGGGCCTACGGGGAGCTGTTTTTT	CASSYDRAYGELFF	TRBV7-3	TRBD1	14	few	TRBJ2-2
TGCAGTGCGAGGGGTATAGCGAACACTGAAGCTTTCTTT	CSARGIANTEAFF	TRBV20-1	NA	13	few	TRBJ1-1
TGCGCCAGCAGCTTAGGCGGGGGCGGAGAAGAGACCCAGTACTTC	CASSLGGGGEETQYF	TRBV5-1	NA	15	many	TRBJ2-5
TGTGCTAGCAGCTTATCGGGGGTAGTGGAGACCCAGTACTTC	CASSLSGVVETQYF	TRBV7-7	NA	14	NA	TRBJ2-5
TGTGCCAGCAGTTCCCCCAGCGGGGGTTCGAACACCGGGGAGCTGTTTTTT	CASSSPSGGSNTGELFF	TRBV5-4	TRBD2	17	NA	TRBJ2-2
TGCGCCAGCAGCCAAGAAAGGGGCCTACTCTCCTACGAGCAGTACTTC	CASSQERGLLSYEQYF	TRBV4-1	NA	16	NA	TRBJ2-7
TGCGCCAGCAGCTTGGTCGGGGGACGCGAGCAGTACTTC	CASSLVGGREQYF	TRBV5-1	NA	13	few	TRBJ2-7
TGTGCCAGCAGTTTGGGACAGGGGTCTTCCGAGCAGTACTTC	CASSLGQGSSEQYF	TRBV27	TRBD1	14	NA	TRBJ2-7
TGTGCCAGCAGTTATATAAGAGGCACTGAAGCTTTCTTT	CASSYIRGTEAFF	TRBV6-5	NA	13	few	TRBJ1-1
TGTGCCAGTCGTACTGCCCGGGGGGCAAGAAACACCATATATTTT	CASRTARGARNTIYF	TRBV11-2	NA	15	many	TRBJ1-3
TGTGCCAGCAGCGTAGGGGGTAGCGCCTACGAGCAGTACTTC	CASSVGGSAYEQYF	TRBV9	NA	14	NA	TRBJ2-7
TGTGCCAGCAGCTTGGACAGCAGAACCTTGAGCTCCTACAATGAGCAGTTCTTC	CASSLDSRTLSSYNEQFF	TRBV5-4	NA	18	NA	TRBJ2-1
TGTGCCAGCAGCCGAGGACAGGGGGCGAACGAGCAGTACTTC	CASSRGQGANEQYF	TRBV5-8	TRBD1	14	NA	TRBJ2-7
TGTGCCAGCAGCCGTGACTCCTTTGAGGAGACCCAGTACTTC	CASSRDSFEETQYF	TRBV9	NA	14	many	TRBJ2-5
TGCAGTGCTCATCCCGGGCACGAGCAGTACTTC	CSAHPGHEQYF	TRBV20-1	NA	11	NA	TRBJ2-7
TGTGCCAGCCGCAGAGTAGCAATCAGCCCCCAGCATTTT	CASRRVAISPQHF	TRBV6-5	NA	13	many	TRBJ1-5
TGTGCCAGCAGCCCGGGGAGAGGGGGTGTTGAAGCTTTCTTT	CASSPGRGGVEAFF	TRBV7-2	NA	14	NA	TRBJ1-1
TGTGCCAGCAGCTTAGCGCGCAGGGGAACGGTCGAGCAGTACTTC	CASSLARRGTVEQYF	TRBV7-2	NA	15	NA	TRBJ2-7
NA	CSVGPGARSEQYF	TRBV29-1	NA	13	NA	TRBJ2-7
TGTGCCAGCAGTACCGGGACCAATCAGCCCCAGCATTTT	CASSTGTNQPQHF	TRBV11-2	NA	13	NA	TRBJ1-5
TGTGCCAGCAGCTTAAGTGAAACTCGTGAAGAGACCCAGTACTTC	CASSLSETREETQYF	TRBV7-9	NA	15	few	TRBJ2-5
TGTGCCAGCAGTTACGGACAGGGTGCCTATAATTCACCCCTCCACTTT	CASSYGQGAYNSPLHF	TRBV6-5	TRBD1	16	few	TRBJ1-6
TGCGCCAGCAGCCAAGATATTCAGGGGTGGAACGAGCAGTACTTC	CASSQDIQGWNEQYF	TRBV4-3	NA	15	many	TRBJ2-7
TGTGCCAGCAGCTTGGCCGGGTCGAACACTGAAGCTTTCTTT	CASSLAGSNTEAFF	TRBV7-6	NA	14	few	TRBJ1-1
TGTGCCAGCAGCCCAACAGCGAGAGCGAACACTGAAGCTTTCTTT	CASSPTARANTEAFF	TRBV5-4	NA	15	few	TRBJ1-1
TGTGCCAGCAGCTCACTTCTAGAGAATGAGCAGTTCTTC	CASSSLLENEQFF	TRBV7-2	NA	13	NA	TRBJ2-1
TGCGCCAGCAGCAGGGCAGGGCAGAATGAAAAACTGTTTTTT	CASSRAGQNEKLFF	TRBV5-1	NA	14	few	TRBJ1-4